The rows below give T cell receptor beta chains drawn from one sample of a study of breast tumors, draining lymph nodes, adjacent tissues. TCRdb redid the calling of the multiplex PCR reads with MiXCR, one entry per CDR3 protein. The sample comprises fewer than 150,000 distinct CDR3 sequences, around 20% of which are singletons, and 2% to 2.5% rests with the top ten. Sequenced sample: axillary lymph node tissue. All receptors come from a female donor with breast cancer. Some clones in this sample may be carry-over from other donors' samples. CDR3s include the opening cysteine and the closing phenylalanine or tryptophan. The order of the fields is D gene, V gene, clone size, J gene, CDR3 DNA, CDR3 protein. A D gene is named only where the DNA matches it firmly. Clone size appears in some rows only: once, few, many, or a class for an expanded clone.

D gene: .; V gene: TRBV6-6; clone size: many; J gene: TRBJ2-1; CDR3 DNA: TGTGCCAGCAGTTTTACTACCTACAATGAGCAGTTCTTC; CDR3 protein: CASSFTTYNEQFF
D gene: .; V gene: TRBV6-6; clone size: .; J gene: TRBJ1-5; CDR3 DNA: TGTGCCAGCAGTTACTCTCCAAATAGCAATCAGCCCCAGCATTTT; CDR3 protein: CASSYSPNSNQPQHF
D gene: .; V gene: TRBV7-3; clone size: few; J gene: TRBJ2-1; CDR3 DNA: TGTGCCAGCAGCTTATTCCGTCCCTTCTACAATGAGCAGTTCTTC; CDR3 protein: CASSLFRPFYNEQFF
D gene: .; V gene: TRBV30; clone size: many; J gene: TRBJ1-6; CDR3 DNA: TGTGCCTGGAGTGGGGGTTATTATAATTCACCCCTCCACTTT; CDR3 protein: CAWSGGYYNSPLHF
D gene: TRBD1; V gene: TRBV7-2; clone size: many; J gene: TRBJ2-7; CDR3 DNA: TGTGCCAGCAGCACAGACAGGGGACCCTACGAGCAGTACTTC; CDR3 protein: CASSTDRGPYEQYF
D gene: TRBD1; V gene: TRBV6-5; clone size: .; J gene: TRBJ2-2; CDR3 DNA: TGTGCCAGCACTTCCCTCGACAGGGTTAACACCGGGGAGCTGTTTTTT; CDR3 protein: CASTSLDRVNTGELFF
D gene: TRBD2; V gene: TRBV6-5; clone size: few; J gene: TRBJ2-5; CDR3 DNA: TGTGCCAGCAGTTCCCCCGGACTAGGAATAGAGACCCAGTACTTC; CDR3 protein: CASSSPGLGIETQYF
D gene: .; V gene: TRBV2; clone size: many; J gene: TRBJ1-4; CDR3 DNA: TGTGCCAGCGCCATGGACTCGGGCGAAAAACTGTTTTTT; CDR3 protein: CASAMDSGEKLFF
D gene: .; V gene: TRBV7-6; clone size: many; J gene: TRBJ2-3; CDR3 DNA: TGTGCCAGCAGCACGTCAGATACGCAGTATTTT; CDR3 protein: CASSTSDTQYF
D gene: .; V gene: TRBV20-1; clone size: many; J gene: TRBJ2-7; CDR3 DNA: TGCAGTGCTAGGGACCATACCTACGAGCAGTACTTC; CDR3 protein: CSARDHTYEQYF
D gene: TRBD2; V gene: TRBV27; clone size: .; J gene: TRBJ2-1; CDR3 DNA: TGTGCCAGCAGTTTATTTTCCCCCACAACTAGCGGGGCTAACAATGAGCAGTTCTTC; CDR3 protein: CASSLFSPTTSGANNEQFF
D gene: .; V gene: TRBV2; clone size: many; J gene: TRBJ1-5; CDR3 DNA: TGTGCCAGCAACGATAGGGACCGCAATCAGCCCCAGCATTTT; CDR3 protein: CASNDRDRNQPQHF
D gene: .; V gene: TRBV5-1; clone size: many; J gene: TRBJ2-5; CDR3 DNA: TGCGCCAGCAGCTTGAATAGGAGGGAGGAGACCCAGTACTTC; CDR3 protein: CASSLNRREETQYF
D gene: TRBD2; V gene: TRBV10-3; clone size: many; J gene: TRBJ2-1; CDR3 DNA: TGTGCCATCAGTGAGTCGTGGACTAGCGGGACCCACGGGGATGAGCAGTTCTTC; CDR3 protein: CAISESWTSGTHGDEQFF
D gene: TRBD1; V gene: TRBV5-1; clone size: many; J gene: TRBJ2-7; CDR3 DNA: TGCGCCAGCAGCTTGGGACAGGGAGTCAACGAGCAGTACTTC; CDR3 protein: CASSLGQGVNEQYF
D gene: TRBD2; V gene: TRBV4-1; clone size: once; J gene: TRBJ2-7; CDR3 DNA: TGCGCCAGCAGCCAGTCGACTAGCGGGGGGACCTACGAGCAGTACTTC; CDR3 protein: CASSQSTSGGTYEQYF
D gene: TRBD2; V gene: TRBV9; clone size: many; J gene: TRBJ2-5; CDR3 DNA: TGTGCCAGCAGCGTAGGGGCTAGCGGCCAAGAGACCCAGTACTTC; CDR3 protein: CASSVGASGQETQYF
D gene: .; V gene: TRBV29-1; clone size: many; J gene: TRBJ1-6; CDR3 DNA: TGCAGCGTTGGATCTGAGGCCCTCCACTTT; CDR3 protein: CSVGSEALHF